This TCR beta chain was captured by sequencing in a study of blood T cell repertoires in COVID-19. The overall study: Samples came from the United States, Italy and Spain, spanning acute and convalescent COVID-19.

Per the authors' pipeline: Estimation of nucleated cell counts relied on the amplification of reference gene primers. Profiled with immunoSEQ multiplex PCR; TCRdb holds only in-frame clones, not every one. For V, J and clone size, that table is used; D and trimming come from the DNA. Of 100,000 to 120,000 clones listed, around 86% are singletons. This clone was observed a handful of times. The V and J ends lost 3 bases and 4 bases, in that order; junction bases with no gene match: 4. The CDR3 consists of 15 residues. Per germline, CDR1 SGHTA and CDR2 FQGTGA. Source material: peripheral blood. This TCR came from a woman between 65 and 79 years old with acute or convalescent COVID-19. The V gene is TRBV7-3, the J gene TRBJ2-2; 8 nucleotides agree with TRBD1. CDR3 sequence: CASSFRGQGTGELFF. The CDR3 DNA is TGTGCCAGCAGCTTCAGGGGGCAGGGCACCGGGGAGCTGTTTTTT.